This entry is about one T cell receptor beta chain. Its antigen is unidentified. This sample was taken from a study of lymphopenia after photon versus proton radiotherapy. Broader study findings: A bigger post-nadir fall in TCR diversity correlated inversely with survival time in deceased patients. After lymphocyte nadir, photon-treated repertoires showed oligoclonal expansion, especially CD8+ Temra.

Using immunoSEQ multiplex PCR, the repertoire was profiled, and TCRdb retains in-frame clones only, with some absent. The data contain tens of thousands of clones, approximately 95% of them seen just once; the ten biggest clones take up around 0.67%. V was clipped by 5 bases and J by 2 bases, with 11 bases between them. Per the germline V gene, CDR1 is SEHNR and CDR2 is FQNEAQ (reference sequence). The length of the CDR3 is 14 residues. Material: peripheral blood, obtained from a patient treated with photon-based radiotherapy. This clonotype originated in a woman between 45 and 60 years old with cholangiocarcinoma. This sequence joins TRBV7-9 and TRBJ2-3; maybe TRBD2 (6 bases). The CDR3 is CASSQGDSTDTQYF. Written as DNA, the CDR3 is TGTGCCAGCAGCCAAGGGGACTCCACAGATACGCAGTATTTT.